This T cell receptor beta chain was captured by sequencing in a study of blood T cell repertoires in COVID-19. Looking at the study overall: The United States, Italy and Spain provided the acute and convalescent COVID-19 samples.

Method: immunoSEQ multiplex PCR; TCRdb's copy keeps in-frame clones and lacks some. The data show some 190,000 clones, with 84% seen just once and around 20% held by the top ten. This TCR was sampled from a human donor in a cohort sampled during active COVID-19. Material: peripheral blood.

This chain's CDR3 is CATSEPGQTQETQYF. Here the CDR3 DNA reads TGTGCCACCAGTGAACCTGGACAGACACAAGAGACCCAGTACTTC. The chain combines TRBV24-1 with TRBJ2-5; a weak D match, TRBD1 (6 bases). The ends were cut back, 4 bases at V and 2 bases at J, with 13 bases in the middle. The CDR3 spans 15 residues. In germline, CDR1 is KGHDR, CDR2 SFDVKD.